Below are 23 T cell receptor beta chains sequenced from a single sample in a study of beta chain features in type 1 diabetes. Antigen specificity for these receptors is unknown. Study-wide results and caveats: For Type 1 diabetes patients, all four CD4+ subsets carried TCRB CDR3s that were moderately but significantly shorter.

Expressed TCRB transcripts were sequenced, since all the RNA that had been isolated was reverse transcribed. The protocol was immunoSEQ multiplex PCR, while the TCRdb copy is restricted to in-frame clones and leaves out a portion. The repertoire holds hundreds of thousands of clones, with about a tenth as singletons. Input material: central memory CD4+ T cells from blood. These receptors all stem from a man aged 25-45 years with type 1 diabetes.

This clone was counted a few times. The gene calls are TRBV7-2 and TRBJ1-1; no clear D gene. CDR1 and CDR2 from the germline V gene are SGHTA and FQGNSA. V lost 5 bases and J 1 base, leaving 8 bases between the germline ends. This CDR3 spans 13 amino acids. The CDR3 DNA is TGTGCCAGCAGCCCGCGATCGAACACTGAAGCTTTCTTT. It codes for CASSPRSNTEAFF.

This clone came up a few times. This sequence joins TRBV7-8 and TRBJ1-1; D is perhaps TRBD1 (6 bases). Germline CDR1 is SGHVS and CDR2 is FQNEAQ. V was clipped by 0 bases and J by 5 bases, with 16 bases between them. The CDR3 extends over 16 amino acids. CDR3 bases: TGTGCCAGCAGCTTAGCAGGGGGTAGGGCGAAGACTGAAGCTTTCTTT. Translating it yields CASSLAGGRAKTEAFF. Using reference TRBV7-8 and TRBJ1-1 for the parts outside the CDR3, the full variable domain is GAGVSQSPRYKVAKRGQDVALRCDPISGHVSLFWYQQALGQGPEFLTYFQNEAQLDKSGLPSDRFFAERPEGSVSTLKIQRTQQEDSAVYLCASSLAGGRAKTEAFFGQGTRLTVV.

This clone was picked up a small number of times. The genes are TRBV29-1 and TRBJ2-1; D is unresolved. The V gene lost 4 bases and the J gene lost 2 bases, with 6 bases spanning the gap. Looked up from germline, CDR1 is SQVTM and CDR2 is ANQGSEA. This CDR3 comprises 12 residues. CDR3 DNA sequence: TGCAGCGTTGTTAGAGCCTACAATGAGCAGTTCTTC. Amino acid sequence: CSVVRAYNEQFF.

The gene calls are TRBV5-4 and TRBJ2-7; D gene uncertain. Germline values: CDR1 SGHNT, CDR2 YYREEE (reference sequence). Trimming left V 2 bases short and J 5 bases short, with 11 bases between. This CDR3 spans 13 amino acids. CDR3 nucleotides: TGTGCCAGCAGCTTCTCTTGGGAAGACGAGCAGTACTTC. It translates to CASSFSWEDEQYF.

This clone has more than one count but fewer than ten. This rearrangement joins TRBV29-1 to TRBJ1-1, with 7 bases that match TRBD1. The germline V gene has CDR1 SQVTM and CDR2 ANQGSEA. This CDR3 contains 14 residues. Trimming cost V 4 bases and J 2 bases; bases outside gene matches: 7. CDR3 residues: CSVVLNRGNTEAFF. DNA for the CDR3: TGCAGCGTTGTGTTAAACAGGGGAAACACTGAAGCTTTCTTT.

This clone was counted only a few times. Here the CDR3 DNA reads TGTGCCACCAGCAGAGAAGGTGAAAAACTGTTTTTT. Its protein is CATSREGEKLFF. The genes are TRBV15 and TRBJ1-4; D uncertain. The CDR3 length is 12 residues. V shed 0 bases and J shed 7 bases, with 3 bases lying between them. CDR1 and CDR2 (germline): LNHNV, YYDKDF (reference sequence).

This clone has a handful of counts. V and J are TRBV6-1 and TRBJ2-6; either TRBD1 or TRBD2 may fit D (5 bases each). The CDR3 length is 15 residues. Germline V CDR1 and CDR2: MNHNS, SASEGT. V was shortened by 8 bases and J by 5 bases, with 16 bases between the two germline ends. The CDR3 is CASASGTLRANVLTF. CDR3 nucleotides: TGTGCCAGCGCATCCGGGACCCTAAGGGCCAACGTCCTGACTTTC.

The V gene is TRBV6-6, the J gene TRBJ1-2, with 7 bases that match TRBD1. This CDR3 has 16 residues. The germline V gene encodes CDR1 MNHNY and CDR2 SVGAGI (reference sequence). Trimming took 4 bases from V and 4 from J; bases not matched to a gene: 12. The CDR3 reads CASSSNRGTLSYGYTF. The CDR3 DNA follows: TGTGCCAGCAGTTCCAACAGGGGAACTCTGAGCTATGGCTACACCTTC.

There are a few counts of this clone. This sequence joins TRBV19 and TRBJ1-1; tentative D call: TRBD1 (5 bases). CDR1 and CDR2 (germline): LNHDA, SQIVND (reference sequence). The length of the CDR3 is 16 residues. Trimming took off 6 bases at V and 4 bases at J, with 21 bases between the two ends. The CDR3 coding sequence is TGTGCCAGTAGCCCCATCTCCGGGGCCCTGGGCACTGAAGCTTTCTTT. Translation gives CASSPISGALGTEAFF.

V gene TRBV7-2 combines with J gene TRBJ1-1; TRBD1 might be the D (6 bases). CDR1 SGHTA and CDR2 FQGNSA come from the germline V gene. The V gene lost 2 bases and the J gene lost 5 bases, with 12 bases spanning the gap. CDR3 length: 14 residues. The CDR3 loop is CASSLPGAGTEAFF. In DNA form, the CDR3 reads TGTGCCAGCAGCTTACCGGGGGCTGGGACTGAAGCTTTCTTT.

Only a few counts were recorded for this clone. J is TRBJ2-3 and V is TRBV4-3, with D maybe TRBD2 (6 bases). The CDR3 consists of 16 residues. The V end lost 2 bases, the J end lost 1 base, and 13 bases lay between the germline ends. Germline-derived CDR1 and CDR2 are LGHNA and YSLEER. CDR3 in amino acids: CASSQRSSGGTDTQYF. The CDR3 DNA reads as TGCGCCAGCAGCCAAAGGTCGTCGGGGGGCACAGATACGCAGTATTTT.

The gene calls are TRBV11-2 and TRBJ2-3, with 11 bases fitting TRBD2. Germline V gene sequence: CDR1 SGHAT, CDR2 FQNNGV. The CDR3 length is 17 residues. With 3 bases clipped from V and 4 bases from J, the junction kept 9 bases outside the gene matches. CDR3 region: CASSFSYSGGASDTQYF. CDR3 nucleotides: TGTGCCAGCAGCTTCAGCTATAGCGGGGGGGCTTCAGATACGCAGTATTTT.

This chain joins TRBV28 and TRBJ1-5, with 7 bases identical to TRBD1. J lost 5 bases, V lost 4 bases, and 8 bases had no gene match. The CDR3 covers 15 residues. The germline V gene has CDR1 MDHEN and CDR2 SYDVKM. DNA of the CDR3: TGTGCCAGCAGTTCATTACAGGGGTTCCATCAGCCCCAGCATTTT. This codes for CASSSLQGFHQPQHF.

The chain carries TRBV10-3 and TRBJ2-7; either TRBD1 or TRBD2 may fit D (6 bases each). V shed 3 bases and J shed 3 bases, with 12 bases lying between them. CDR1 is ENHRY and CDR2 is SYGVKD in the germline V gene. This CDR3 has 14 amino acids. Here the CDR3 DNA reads TGTGCCATCAGTGACGGGGGCAACGTCTACGAGCAGTACTTC. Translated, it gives CAISDGGNVYEQYF.

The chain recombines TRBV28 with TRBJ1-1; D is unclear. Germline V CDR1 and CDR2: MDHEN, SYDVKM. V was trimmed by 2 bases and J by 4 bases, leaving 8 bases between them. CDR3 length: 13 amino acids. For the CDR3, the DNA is TGTGCCAGCAGTTTAACGTTCCTCACTGAAGCTTTCTTT. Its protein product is CASSLTFLTEAFF.

CDR3 sequence: CASREGRSYNEQFF. The CDR3 nucleotides read TGTGCCAGCAGAGAGGGGAGGTCCTACAATGAGCAGTTCTTC. The chain is built from TRBV28 and TRBJ2-1; D is perhaps TRBD2 (6 bases). V was clipped by 6 bases and J by 1 base, with 10 bases between them. This CDR3 has 14 amino acids. The germline V gene has CDR1 MDHEN and CDR2 SYDVKM.

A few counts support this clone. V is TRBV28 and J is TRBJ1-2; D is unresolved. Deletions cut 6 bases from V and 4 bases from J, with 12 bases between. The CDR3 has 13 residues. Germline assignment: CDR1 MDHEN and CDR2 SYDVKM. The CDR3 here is CASSPNRGYGYTF. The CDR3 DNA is TGTGCCAGCAGCCCGAACCGGGGCTATGGCTACACCTTC.

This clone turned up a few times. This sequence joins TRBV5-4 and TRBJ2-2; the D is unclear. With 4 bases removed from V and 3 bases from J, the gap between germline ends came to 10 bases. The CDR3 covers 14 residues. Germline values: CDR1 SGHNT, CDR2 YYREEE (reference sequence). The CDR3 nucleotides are TGTGCCAGCAGCCGGAACGGGTACACCGGGGAGCTGTTTTTT. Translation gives CASSRNGYTGELFF.

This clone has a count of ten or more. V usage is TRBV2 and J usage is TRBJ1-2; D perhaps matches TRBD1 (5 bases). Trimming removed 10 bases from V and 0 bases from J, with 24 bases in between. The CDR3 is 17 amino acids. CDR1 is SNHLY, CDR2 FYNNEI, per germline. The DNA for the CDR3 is TGTGCCACCACCCTAGGGACGGCTACTGGGACTAACTATGGCTACACCTTC. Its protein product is CATTLGTATGTNYGYTF.

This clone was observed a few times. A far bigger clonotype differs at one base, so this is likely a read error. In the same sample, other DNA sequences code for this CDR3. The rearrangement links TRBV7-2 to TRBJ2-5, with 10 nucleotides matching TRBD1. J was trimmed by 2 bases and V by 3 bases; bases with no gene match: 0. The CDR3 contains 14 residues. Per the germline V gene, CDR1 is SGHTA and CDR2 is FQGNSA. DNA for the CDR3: TGTGCCAGCAGCTTGGACAGGGGGCAAGAGACCCAGTACTTC. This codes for CASSLDRGQETQYF.

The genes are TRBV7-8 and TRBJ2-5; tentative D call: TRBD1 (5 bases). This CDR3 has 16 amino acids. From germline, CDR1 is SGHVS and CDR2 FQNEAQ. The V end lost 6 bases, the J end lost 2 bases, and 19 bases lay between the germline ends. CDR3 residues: CASSQGAAGIQETQYF. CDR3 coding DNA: TGTGCCAGCAGTCAAGGGGCTGCAGGGATACAAGAGACCCAGTACTTC.

This CDR3 reads CASSLEDGVEGYTF. The CDR3 DNA reads TGCGCCAGCAGCTTGGAAGACGGAGTCGAGGGCTACACCTTC. The chain combines TRBV5-1 with TRBJ1-2; no firm D call. V was clipped by 0 bases and J by 8 bases, with 14 bases between them. CDR1 and CDR2 (germline): SGHRS, YFSETQ. This CDR3 contains 14 residues.

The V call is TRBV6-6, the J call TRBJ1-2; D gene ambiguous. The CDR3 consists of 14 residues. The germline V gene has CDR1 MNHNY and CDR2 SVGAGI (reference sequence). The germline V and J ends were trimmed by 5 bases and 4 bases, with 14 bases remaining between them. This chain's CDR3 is CASSAVEGTYGYTF. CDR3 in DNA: TGTGCCAGCAGTGCGGTAGAGGGAACCTATGGCTACACCTTC.